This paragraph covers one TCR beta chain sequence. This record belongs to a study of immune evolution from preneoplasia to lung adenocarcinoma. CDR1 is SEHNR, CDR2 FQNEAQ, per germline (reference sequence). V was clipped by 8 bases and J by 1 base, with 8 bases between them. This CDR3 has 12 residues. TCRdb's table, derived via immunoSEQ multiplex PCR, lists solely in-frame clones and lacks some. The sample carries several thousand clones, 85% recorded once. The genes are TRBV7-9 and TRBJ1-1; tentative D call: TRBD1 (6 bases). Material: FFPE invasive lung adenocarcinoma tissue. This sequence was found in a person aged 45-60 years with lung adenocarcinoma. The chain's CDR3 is CASGTQNTEAFF. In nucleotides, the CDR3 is TGTGCCAGCGGGACACAGAACACTGAAGCTTTCTTT. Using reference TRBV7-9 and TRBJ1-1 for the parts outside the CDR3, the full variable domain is DTGVSQNPRHKITKRGQNVTFRCDPISEHNRLYWYRQTLGQGPEFLTYFQNEAQLEKSRLLSDRFSAERPKGSFSTLEIQRTEQGDSAMYLCASGTQNTEAFFGQGTRLTVV.